A single sample gave rise to the 6 T cell receptor beta chains below, sequenced in a study of shared clonotypes between healthy human individuals. TCRdb's copy holds only in-frame clones and misses some; the assay was immunoSEQ multiplex PCR. The table records hundreds of thousands of clones, 97% of them present only once. Sequences were obtained from naive CD4+ T cells sorted from blood. Subset described: CD45RA+ positively selected. These receptors were obtained from a woman aged 25-40 years in good health.

The chain combines TRBV7-2 with TRBJ1-5; 7 nucleotides agree with TRBD1. V gave up 5 bases and J gave up 2 bases; unmatched junction bases: 6. There are 15 residues in the CDR3. CDR1 is SGHTA and CDR2 is FQGNSA in the germline V gene. The DNA for the CDR3 is TGTGCCAGCAGCCAACAGGGGTCGGGCAATCAGCCCCAGCATTTT. This encodes CASSQQGSGNQPQHF. Looking up the rest from reference TRBV7-2 and TRBJ1-5 gives the full variable domain: GAGVSQSPSNKVTEKGKDVELRCDPISGHTALYWYRQSLGQGLEFLIYFQGNSAPDKSGLPSDRFSAERTGGSVSTLTIQRTQQEDSAVYLCASSQQGSGNQPQHFGDGTRLSIL.

This chain uses TRBV10-1 with TRBJ2-1, with 7 bases matching TRBD2. In germline, CDR1 is WNHNN, CDR2 SYGVQD (reference sequence). V lost 2 bases and J lost 6; bases outside the gene matches: 7. The CDR3 length is 15 residues. The CDR3 protein is CASSERAGVLNEQFF. The CDR3, as DNA: TGCGCCAGCAGTGAGAGGGCGGGAGTTCTCAATGAGCAGTTCTTC.

The chain carries TRBV6-1 and TRBJ2-1; D not resolved. Germline V gene data show CDR1 as MNHNS and CDR2 as SASEGT. Trimming left V 3 bases short and J 4 bases short, with 13 bases between. This CDR3 has 15 residues. The CDR3 nucleotides are TGTGCCAGCAGTGAGCACTCCTGGGTATACAATGAGCAGTTCTTC. This translates into CASSEHSWVYNEQFF.

The chain uses TRBV5-5 and TRBJ2-1, with D possibly being TRBD1 (6 bases). This CDR3 spans 13 amino acids. Germline V gene data show CDR1 as SGHKS and CDR2 as YYEKEE (reference sequence). The germline V and J ends were trimmed by 2 bases and 7 bases, with 10 bases remaining between them. CDR3: CASSLSQGNEQFF. Here the CDR3 DNA reads TGTGCCAGCAGCTTATCACAGGGTAATGAGCAGTTCTTC.

This chain uses TRBV28 with TRBJ1-2; no firm D call. CDR1 is MDHEN, CDR2 SYDVKM, per germline. The V and J ends lost 8 bases and 8 bases respectively, with 15 bases between them. This CDR3 spans 12 amino acids. The CDR3 bases are TGTGCCAGCCATTCTACAGTTCGAGGCTACACCTTC. It codes for CASHSTVRGYTF.

The V call is TRBV6-6, the J call TRBJ1-2; TRBD1 matches at 11 bases. The length of the CDR3 is 15 residues. After removal of 0 bases from V and 5 bases from J, the junction contained 2 bases not matched to a gene. The germline CDR1 and CDR2 sequences are MNHNY and SVGAGI (reference sequence). The CDR3 loop reads CASSYSDRGQYGYTF. The CDR3 DNA follows: TGTGCCAGCAGTTACTCGGACAGGGGGCAATATGGCTACACCTTC.